These 18 T cell receptor beta chains came from one sample sequenced in a study of blood T cell repertoires in COVID-19. The assay was immunoSEQ multiplex PCR, and TCRdb's table has in-frame clones only and misses some. The repertoire holds around 320,000 clones, around 92% seen once, with roughly 2.9% in the top ten. The specimen sequenced was PBMCs or T cells enriched from blood (not recorded which). The source of these receptors is a woman between 50 and 59 years old who had been exposed to COVID-19.

The V call is TRBV20-1, the J call TRBJ1-1; D gene ambiguous. In germline, CDR1 is DFQATT, CDR2 SNEGSKA (reference sequence). The CDR3 length is 11 residues. The V end was cut by 7 bases, the J end by 8 bases, with 14 bases between. In DNA form, the CDR3 reads TGCAGTGTTATGGTTCCCGGGGAAGCTTTCTTT. Its translation: CSVMVPGEAFF.

This sequence joins TRBV7-9 and TRBJ1-1; unclear D gene. Germline assignment: CDR1 SEHNR and CDR2 FQNEAQ (reference sequence). Deletions cut 1 base from V and 5 bases from J, with 11 bases between. The CDR3 is made up of 14 amino acids. This chain's CDR3 is CASSLGARATEAFF. The CDR3 nucleotides read TGTGCCAGCAGCTTAGGGGCGCGAGCAACTGAAGCTTTCTTT.

The chain uses TRBV5-6 and TRBJ1-2, with D possibly being TRBD1 (5 bases). In germline, CDR1 is SGHDT, CDR2 YYEEEE. The CDR3 is 14 amino acids. The V and J ends lost 9 bases and 3 bases respectively, with 18 bases between them. CDR3 sequence (DNA): TGTGCCACCCACCGGGACTCGCGAGACTATGGCTACACCTTC. Protein product: CATHRDSRDYGYTF.

The chain uses TRBV6-1 and TRBJ2-7; a possible D gene is TRBD1 (5 bases). Germline assignment: CDR1 MNHNS and CDR2 SASEGT. V was pared by 3 bases and J by 9 bases, with 15 bases between. This CDR3 spans 13 amino acids. The CDR3 loop reads CASSEGRLNGQYF. Written as DNA, the CDR3 is TGTGCCAGCAGTGAGGGGCGGCTAAATGGGCAGTACTTC.

The rearrangement joins TRBV4-1 to TRBJ1-2; 7 bases fit TRBD1. V dropped 6 bases and J dropped 5; count of bases not matched to a gene: 9. Germline V gives CDR1 MGHRA, CDR2 YSYEKL. The CDR3 has 14 amino acids. CDR3 region: CASSTRDREYGYTF. For the CDR3, the DNA is TGCGCCAGCAGTACTCGGGACAGAGAATATGGCTACACCTTC.

The V gene is TRBV6-5, the J gene TRBJ1-2; the D is unclear. The CDR3 covers 13 residues. V shed 2 bases and J shed 2 bases, with 6 bases lying between them. CDR1 is MNHEY and CDR2 is SVGAGI in the germline V gene. The CDR3, as DNA: TGTGCCAGCAGTTACGCGCACAACTATGGCTACACCTTC. Translating gives CASSYAHNYGYTF.

This clone was seen once. The gene calls are TRBV5-6 and TRBJ1-4, with 8 bases matching TRBD1. The CDR3 totals 15 residues. The V gene end was trimmed by 3 bases and the J gene end by 4 bases; junction bases not matched to a gene: 5. The germline gives CDR1 SGHDT, CDR2 YYEEEE. CDR3 sequence reads: CASSSQGQVNEKLFF. In nucleotides, the CDR3 is TGTGCCAGCAGCTCTCAGGGACAGGTTAATGAAAAACTGTTTTTT.

The chain is built from TRBV6-5 and TRBJ2-4; TRBD1 matches 7 bases. The junction had 10 bases not matched to a gene; V was cut back by 6 bases and J by 5 bases. This CDR3 contains 15 residues. The germline V gene encodes CDR1 MNHEY and CDR2 SVGAGI. DNA for the CDR3: TGTGCCAGCAGAACAAGGACAGGAGGACAAAACATTCAGTACTTC. It codes for CASRTRTGGQNIQYF.

The rearrangement joins TRBV5-1 to TRBJ2-1, with D maybe TRBD2 (5 bases). V shed 2 bases and J shed 6 bases, with 15 bases lying between them. The CDR3 consists of 15 residues. In germline, CDR1 is SGHRS, CDR2 YFSETQ. CDR3: CASSLTGAGPNEQFF. The CDR3 coding sequence is TGCGCCAGCAGCTTAACTGGCGCGGGCCCCAATGAGCAGTTCTTC.

The chain couples TRBV29-1 to TRBJ1-2; D is possibly TRBD1 (5 bases). Germline-derived CDR1 and CDR2 are SQVTM and ANQGSEA. The V gene lost 5 bases and the J gene lost 8 bases, with 12 bases spanning the gap. CDR3 size: 11 residues. CDR3: CSVSQGGGYTF. In DNA, the CDR3 is TGCAGCGTTTCCCAGGGAGGCGGCTACACCTTC. The variable domain in full, with the rest retrieved from reference TRBV29-1 and TRBJ1-2, is SAVISQKPSRDICQRGTSLTIQCQVDSQVTMMFWYRQQPGQSLTLIATANQGSEATYESGFVIDKFPISRPNLTFSTLTVSNMSPEDSSIYLCSVSQGGGYTFGSGTRLTVV.

The V and J genes are TRBV2 and TRBJ2-3; tentatively, D is TRBD1 (5 bases). This CDR3 contains 14 residues. Between the trimmed V and J ends, which lost 2 bases and 2 bases, there was a span of 8 bases. Germline V gene data show CDR1 as SNHLY and CDR2 as FYNNEI. The DNA for the CDR3 is TGTGCCAGCAGTGAATTGACAGCCACAGATACGCAGTATTTT. The encoded protein is CASSELTATDTQYF.

The chain links TRBV2 to TRBJ2-7; possibly TRBD2 for D (7 bases). Germline V CDR1 and CDR2: SNHLY, FYNNEI. V dropped 8 bases and J dropped 3 bases, with 26 bases sitting between them. The CDR3 is 17 residues long. The CDR3 region is CASLLPRGGGHNYEQYF. CDR3 coding DNA: TGTGCCAGCCTCCTCCCCCGAGGCGGGGGCCACAACTACGAGCAGTACTTC.

The chain uses TRBV18 and TRBJ2-7, with 7 positions matching TRBD1. The germline CDR1 and CDR2 sequences are KGHSH and LQKENI. Germline trimming cut 3 bases from V and 0 bases from J; bases unmatched to any gene: 5. There are 15 residues in the CDR3. The CDR3 DNA is TGTGCCAGCTCACCGTCGACAGGGACCTCCTACGAGCAGTACTTC. Protein sequence: CASSPSTGTSYEQYF.

The chain couples TRBV27 to TRBJ1-2; D uncertain. Germline values: CDR1 MNHEY, CDR2 SMNVEV (reference sequence). The V end lost 5 bases, the J end lost 1 base, and 11 bases lay between the germline ends. The CDR3 is made up of 14 amino acids. The CDR3 loop is CASSGGSYNYGYTF. Written as DNA, the CDR3 is TGTGCCAGCAGTGGCGGGAGTTATAACTATGGCTACACCTTC.

This chain uses TRBV3-1 (or the pseudogene TRBV3-2) with TRBJ1-3, with D unresolved. Trimming removed 5 bases at V and 0 bases at J, with 11 bases between. The CDR3 loop spans 15 amino acids. In germline, CDR1 is LGHDT, CDR2 YNNKEL (reference sequence). CDR3 nucleotide sequence: TGTGCCAGCAGCGCGGGCCCAAACTCTGGAAACACCATATATTTT. Amino acid sequence: CASSAGPNSGNTIYF.

The chain employs TRBV3-1 (or the pseudogene TRBV3-2) and TRBJ2-5; D unclear. V lost 4 bases to trimming and J lost 5 bases, with 11 bases between them. CDR1 is LGHDT and CDR2 is YNNKEL in the germline V gene (reference sequence). This CDR3 has 13 amino acids. CDR3 in DNA: TGTGCCAGCAGCCTTTTTGGGCAGGAGACCCAGTACTTC. The encoded protein is CASSLFGQETQYF.

V is TRBV29-1 and J is TRBJ1-1; D not resolved. This CDR3 comprises 13 residues. V lost 3 bases and J 0 bases, leaving 8 bases between the germline ends. In germline, CDR1 is SQVTM, CDR2 ANQGSEA. CDR3 region: CSVEEILNTEAFF. The CDR3 bases are TGCAGCGTTGAGGAGATCTTGAACACTGAAGCTTTCTTT.

A note on this clone: A read error may account for a junction end that differs from germline. The chain employs TRBV7-9 and TRBJ2-7, with TRBD1 matching 8 bases. The length of the CDR3 is 15 residues. Germline V gives CDR1 SEHNR, CDR2 FQNEAQ (reference sequence). CDR3 sequence reads: CASSSGQGPSYEPYF. As DNA, the CDR3 is TGTGCCAGCAGCTCCGGACAGGGTCCTTCCTACGAGCCGTACTTC.